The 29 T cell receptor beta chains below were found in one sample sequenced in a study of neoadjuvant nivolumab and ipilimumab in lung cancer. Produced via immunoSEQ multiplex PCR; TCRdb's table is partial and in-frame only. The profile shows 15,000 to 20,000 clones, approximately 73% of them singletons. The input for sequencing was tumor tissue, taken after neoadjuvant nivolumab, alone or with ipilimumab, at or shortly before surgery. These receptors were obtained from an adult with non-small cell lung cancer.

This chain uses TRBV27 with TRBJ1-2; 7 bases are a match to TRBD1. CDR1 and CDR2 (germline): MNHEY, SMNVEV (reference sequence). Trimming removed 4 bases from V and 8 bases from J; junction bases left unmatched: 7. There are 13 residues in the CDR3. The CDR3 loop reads CASSSQTGLGYTF. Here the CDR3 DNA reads TGTGCCAGCAGTTCACAGACAGGGTTAGGCTACACCTTC.

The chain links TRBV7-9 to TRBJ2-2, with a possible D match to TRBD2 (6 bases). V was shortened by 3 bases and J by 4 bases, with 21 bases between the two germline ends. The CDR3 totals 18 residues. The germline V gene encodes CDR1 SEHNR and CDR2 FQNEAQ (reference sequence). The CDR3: CASSFDPGGATSTGELFF. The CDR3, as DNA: TGTGCCAGCAGCTTCGATCCGGGCGGGGCGACCAGCACCGGGGAGCTGTTTTTT.

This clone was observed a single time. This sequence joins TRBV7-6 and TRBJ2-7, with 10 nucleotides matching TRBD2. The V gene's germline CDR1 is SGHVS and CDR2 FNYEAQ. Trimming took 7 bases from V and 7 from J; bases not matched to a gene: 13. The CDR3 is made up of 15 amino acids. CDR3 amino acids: CASTPLSGRPGEQYF. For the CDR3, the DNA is TGTGCCAGCACTCCCCTTAGCGGGAGGCCAGGGGAGCAGTACTTC.

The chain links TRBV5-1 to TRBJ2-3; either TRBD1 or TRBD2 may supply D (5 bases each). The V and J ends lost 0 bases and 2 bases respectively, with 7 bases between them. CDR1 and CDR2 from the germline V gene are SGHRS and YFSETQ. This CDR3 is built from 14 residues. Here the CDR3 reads CASSLGGTTDTQYF. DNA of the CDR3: TGCGCCAGCAGCTTGGGGGGGACCACAGATACGCAGTATTTT.

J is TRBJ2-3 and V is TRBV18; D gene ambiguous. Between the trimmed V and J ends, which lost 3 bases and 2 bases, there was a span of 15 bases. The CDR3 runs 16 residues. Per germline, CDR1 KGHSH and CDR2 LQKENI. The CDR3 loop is CASSPRTRRATDTQYF. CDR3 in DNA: TGTGCCAGCTCACCTCGGACCCGCCGGGCCACAGATACGCAGTATTTT. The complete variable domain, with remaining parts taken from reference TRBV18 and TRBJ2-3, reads NAGVMQNPRHLVRRRGQEARLRCSPMKGHSHVYWYRQLPEEGLKFMVYLQKENIIDESGMPKERFSAEFPKEGPSILRIQQVVRGDSAAYFCASSPRTRRATDTQYFGPGTRLTVL.

The CDR3 region is CASSLSASGSHEQYF. The CDR3 DNA follows: TGTGCCAGCAGCTTGTCGGCTAGCGGGAGCCACGAGCAGTACTTC. The V and J genes are TRBV5-4 and TRBJ2-7; 10 positions match TRBD2. The CDR3 loop spans 15 amino acids. CDR1 is SGHNT and CDR2 is YYREEE in the germline V gene (reference sequence). V lost 1 base to trimming and J lost 5 bases; unmatched junction nucleotides: 6.

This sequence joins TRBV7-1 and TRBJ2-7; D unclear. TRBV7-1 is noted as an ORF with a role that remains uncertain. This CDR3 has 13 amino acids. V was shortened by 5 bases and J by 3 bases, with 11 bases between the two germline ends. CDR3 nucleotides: TGTGCCAGCAGCCCTAATGGGCGCTACGAGCAGTACTTC. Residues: CASSPNGRYEQYF.

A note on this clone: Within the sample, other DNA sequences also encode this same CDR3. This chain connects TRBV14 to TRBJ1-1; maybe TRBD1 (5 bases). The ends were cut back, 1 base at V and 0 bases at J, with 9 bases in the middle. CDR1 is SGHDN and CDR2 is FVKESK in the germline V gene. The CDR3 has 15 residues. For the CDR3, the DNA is TGTGCCAGCAGCCAAGGGGGCGCTTTGAACACTGAAGCTTTCTTT. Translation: CASSQGGALNTEAFF.

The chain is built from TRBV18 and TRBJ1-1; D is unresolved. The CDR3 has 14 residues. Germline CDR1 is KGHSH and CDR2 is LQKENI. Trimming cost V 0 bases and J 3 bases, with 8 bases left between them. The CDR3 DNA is TGTGCCAGCTCACCACCAGGGCTGGACACTGAAGCTTTCTTT. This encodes CASSPPGLDTEAFF.

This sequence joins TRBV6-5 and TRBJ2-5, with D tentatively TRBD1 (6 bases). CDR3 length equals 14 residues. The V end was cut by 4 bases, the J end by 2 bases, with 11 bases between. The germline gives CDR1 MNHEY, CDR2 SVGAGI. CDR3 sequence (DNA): TGTGCCAGCAGTTCCCTCGACAGGCAAGAGACCCAGTACTTC. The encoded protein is CASSSLDRQETQYF.

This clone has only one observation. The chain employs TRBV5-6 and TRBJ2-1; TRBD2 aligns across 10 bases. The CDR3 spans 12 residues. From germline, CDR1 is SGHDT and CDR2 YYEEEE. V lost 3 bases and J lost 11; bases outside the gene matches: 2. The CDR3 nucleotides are TGTGCCAGCAGCTCGGGACTAGCGAAGCAGTTCTTC. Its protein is CASSSGLAKQFF.

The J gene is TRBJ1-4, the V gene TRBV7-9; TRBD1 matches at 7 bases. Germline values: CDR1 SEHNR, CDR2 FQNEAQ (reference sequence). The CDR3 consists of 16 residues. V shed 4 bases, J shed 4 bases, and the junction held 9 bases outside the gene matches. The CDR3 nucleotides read TGTGCCAGCAGCTCTTTAGGGACAGCCATTAATGAAAAACTGTTTTTT. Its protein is CASSSLGTAINEKLFF.

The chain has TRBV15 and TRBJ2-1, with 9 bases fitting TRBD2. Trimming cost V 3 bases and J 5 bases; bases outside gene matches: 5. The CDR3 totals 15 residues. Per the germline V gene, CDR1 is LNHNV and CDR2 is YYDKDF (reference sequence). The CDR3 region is CATSRGGRGHNEQFF. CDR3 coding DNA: TGTGCCACCAGCAGGGGCGGGAGGGGGCACAATGAGCAGTTCTTC.

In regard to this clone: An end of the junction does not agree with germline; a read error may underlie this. The CDR3 region has the DNA TGTGCTAGCAGCTTAAGGGGGAAGGAGACCCAGTACTTC. Its translation: CASSLRGKETQYF. The chain uses TRBV7-7 and TRBJ2-5; tentative D call: TRBD1 (6 bases). CDR1 is SSHAT and CDR2 is FNYEAQ in the germline V gene (reference sequence). CDR3 size: 13 residues. The full variable domain, its missing parts supplied by reference TRBV7-7 and TRBJ2-5, is GAGVSQSPRYKVTKRGQDVTLRCDPISSHATLYWYQQALGQGPEFLTYFNYEAQPDKSGLPSDRFSAERPEGSISTLTIQRTEQRDSAMYRCASSLRGKETQYFGPGTRLLVL.

CDR3 in amino acids: CAWSQKGGGPEAFF. The CDR3 coding sequence is TGTGCCTGGAGCCAAAAAGGGGGGGGTCCTGAAGCTTTCTTT. The chain is built from TRBV30 and TRBJ1-1, with a possible D match to TRBD1 (6 bases). The germline V gene encodes CDR1 GTSNPN and CDR2 SVGIG (reference sequence). Trimming cost V 3 bases and J 6 bases, with 17 bases left between them. The CDR3 spans 14 residues.

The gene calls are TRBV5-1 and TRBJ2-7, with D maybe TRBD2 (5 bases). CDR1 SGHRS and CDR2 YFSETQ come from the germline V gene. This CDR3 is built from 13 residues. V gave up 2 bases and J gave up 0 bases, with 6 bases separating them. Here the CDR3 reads CASSFRDSYEQYF. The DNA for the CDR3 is TGCGCCAGCAGCTTCCGGGACTCCTACGAGCAGTACTTC.

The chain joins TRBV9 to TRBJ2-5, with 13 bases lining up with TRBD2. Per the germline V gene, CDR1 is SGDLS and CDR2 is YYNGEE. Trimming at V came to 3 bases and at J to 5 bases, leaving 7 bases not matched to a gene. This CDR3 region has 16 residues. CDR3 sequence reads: CASSAVLAGGRETQYF. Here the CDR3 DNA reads TGTGCCAGCAGCGCCGTACTAGCGGGAGGGAGGGAGACCCAGTACTTC. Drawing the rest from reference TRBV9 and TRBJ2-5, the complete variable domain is DSGVTQTPKHLITATGQRVTLRCSPRSGDLSVYWYQQSLDQGLQFLIQYYNGEERAKGNILERFSAQQFPDLHSELNLSSLELGDSALYFCASSAVLAGGRETQYFGPGTRLLVL.

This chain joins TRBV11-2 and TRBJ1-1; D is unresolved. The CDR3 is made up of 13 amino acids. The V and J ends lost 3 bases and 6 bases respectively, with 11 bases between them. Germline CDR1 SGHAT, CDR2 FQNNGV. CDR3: CASSLVGVAEAFF. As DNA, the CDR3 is TGTGCCAGCAGCTTGGTGGGTGTCGCTGAAGCTTTCTTT.

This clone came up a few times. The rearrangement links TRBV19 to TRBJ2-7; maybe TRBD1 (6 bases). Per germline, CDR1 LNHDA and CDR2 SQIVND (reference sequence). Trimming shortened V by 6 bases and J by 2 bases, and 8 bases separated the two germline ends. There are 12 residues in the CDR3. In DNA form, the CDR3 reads TGTGCCAGTAGCAGGGGAGCCTACGAGCAGTACTTC. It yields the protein CASSRGAYEQYF.

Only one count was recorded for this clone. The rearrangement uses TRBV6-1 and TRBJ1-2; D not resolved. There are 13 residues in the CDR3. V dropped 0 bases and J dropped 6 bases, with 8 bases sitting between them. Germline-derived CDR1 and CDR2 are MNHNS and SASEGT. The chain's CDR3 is CASSEAERDGYTF. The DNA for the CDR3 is TGTGCCAGCAGTGAAGCGGAGCGAGATGGCTACACCTTC.

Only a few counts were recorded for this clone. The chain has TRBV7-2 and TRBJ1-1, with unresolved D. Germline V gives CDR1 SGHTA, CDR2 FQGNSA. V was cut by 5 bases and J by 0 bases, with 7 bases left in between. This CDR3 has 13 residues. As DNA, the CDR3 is TGTGCCAGCAGCCCCCCTGTGAACACTGAAGCTTTCTTT. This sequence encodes CASSPPVNTEAFF.

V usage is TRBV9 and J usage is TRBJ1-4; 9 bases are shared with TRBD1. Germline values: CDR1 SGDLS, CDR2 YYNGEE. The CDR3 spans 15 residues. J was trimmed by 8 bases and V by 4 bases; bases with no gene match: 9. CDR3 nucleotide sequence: TGTGCCAGCAGCTCCTCACAGGGGGCGTGGGAAAAACTGTTTTTT. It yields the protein CASSSSQGAWEKLFF.

The DNA for the CDR3 is TGTGCCAGCAGCTTAGAGAGCTGGGGGGCCTACGAGCAGTACTTC. It codes for CASSLESWGAYEQYF. The chain joins TRBV11-2 to TRBJ2-7; D possibly corresponds to TRBD2 (6 bases). The V end was cut by 0 bases, the J end by 2 bases, with 11 bases between. Germline CDR1 reads SGHAT; CDR2 reads FQNNGV. The length of the CDR3 is 15 residues. The whole variable domain, filled in from reference TRBV11-2 and TRBJ2-7, reads EAGVAQSPRYKIIEKRQSVAFWCNPISGHATLYWYQQILGQGPKLLIQFQNNGVVDDSQLPKDRFSAERLKGVDSTLKIQPAKLEDSAVYLCASSLESWGAYEQYFGPGTRLTVT.

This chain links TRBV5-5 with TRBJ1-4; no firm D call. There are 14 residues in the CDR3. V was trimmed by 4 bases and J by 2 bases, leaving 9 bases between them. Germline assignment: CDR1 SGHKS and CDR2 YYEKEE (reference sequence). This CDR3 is CASSRKATNEKLFF. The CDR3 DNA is TGTGCCAGCAGCCGGAAGGCGACTAATGAAAAACTGTTTTTT.

CDR3 sequence (DNA): TGCGCCAGCAGCTGGGGACTATCATCCGAGCAGTACTTC. Translating it yields CASSWGLSSEQYF. The V gene is TRBV5-1, the J gene TRBJ2-7; TRBD2 agrees at 7 bases. Germline V gives CDR1 SGHRS, CDR2 YFSETQ. J was trimmed by 6 bases and V by 3 bases; bases with no gene match: 6. The CDR3 sequence is 13 residues long.

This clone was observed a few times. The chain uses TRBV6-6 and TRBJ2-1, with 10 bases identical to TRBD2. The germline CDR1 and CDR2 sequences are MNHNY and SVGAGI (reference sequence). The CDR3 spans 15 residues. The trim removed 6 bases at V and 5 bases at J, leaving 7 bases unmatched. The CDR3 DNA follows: TGTGCCAGCAGGGCAGGGACTAGCGCGGACAATGAGCAGTTCTTC. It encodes CASRAGTSADNEQFF.

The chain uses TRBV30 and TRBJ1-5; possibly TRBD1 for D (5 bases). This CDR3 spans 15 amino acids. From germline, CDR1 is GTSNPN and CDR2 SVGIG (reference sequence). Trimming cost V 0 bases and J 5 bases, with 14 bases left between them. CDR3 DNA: TGTGCCTGGAGTGTAAAGGGGCCGCGGGATCAGCCCCAGCATTTT. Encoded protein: CAWSVKGPRDQPQHF.

The CDR3 nucleotides read TGTGCCAGCAGCTTAGCCGGGGGACAGGGGGTCTCGGCTTTCTTT. Its protein is CASSLAGGQGVSAFF. The chain recombines TRBV11-2 with TRBJ1-1; 11 nucleotides match TRBD1. V lost 1 base and J lost 11; bases outside the gene matches: 9. The CDR3 consists of 15 residues. Germline V gives CDR1 SGHAT, CDR2 FQNNGV. Using reference TRBV11-2 and TRBJ1-1 for the parts outside the CDR3, the full variable domain is EAGVAQSPRYKIIEKRQSVAFWCNPISGHATLYWYQQILGQGPKLLIQFQNNGVVDDSQLPKDRFSAERLKGVDSTLKIQPAKLEDSAVYLCASSLAGGQGVSAFFGQGTRLTVV.

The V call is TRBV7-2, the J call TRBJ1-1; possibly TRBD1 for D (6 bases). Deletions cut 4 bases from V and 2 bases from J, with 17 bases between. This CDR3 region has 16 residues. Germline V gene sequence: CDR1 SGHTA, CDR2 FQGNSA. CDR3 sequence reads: CASSSPQGQPNTEAFF. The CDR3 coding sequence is TGTGCCAGCAGCTCGCCGCAAGGACAGCCTAACACTGAAGCTTTCTTT.